This TCR beta chain emerged from a study of human T cells and chemical hapten exposure. Time point meaning: patch test 2, 6 weeks after DPC sensitization. Treatment reported: therapeutic diphenylcyclopropenone sensitization with weekly scalp DPC. CDR1 is MDHEN and CDR2 is SYDVKM in the germline V gene. Trimming removed 4 bases at V and 7 bases at J, with 7 bases between. This CDR3 is built from 11 residues. Individual cDNA molecules received unique molecular identifiers in the library. TCRdb re-derived calls from the RACE reads in MiXCR, one entry per CDR3 protein. In the table there are under 450,000 distinct CDR3 sequences, 6% to 7% of which are singletons.

The V gene is TRBV28, the J gene TRBJ2-5; D is uncertain. The TCR comes from a woman aged 18-30 years with alopecia areata. Some clones in this sample may be carry-over from other donors' samples. Sequencing used whole blood, obtained in connection with sensitization to the hapten diphenylcyclopropenone (DPC). The chain's CDR3 is CASSYKRTQYF. The CDR3 coding sequence is TGTGCCAGCAGTTACAAGCGGACCCAGTACTTC.